This note documents a single T cell receptor (beta chain) sequence. The data derive from a study of blood T cell repertoires in COVID-19. As for the study in general: There were acute and convalescent COVID-19 samples, and they came from the United States, Italy and Spain. Nucleic acid was either cDNA or gDNA, and it came from T cells, B-cell-depleted T cells, or PBMCs.

The ends were cut back, 6 bases at V and 2 bases at J, with 16 bases in the middle. CDR1 LNHDA and CDR2 SQIVND come from the germline V gene (reference sequence). This CDR3 contains 15 residues. Authors' processing steps: Counts of nucleated cells, estimated from reference gene primer amplification, were obtained. Assay: immunoSEQ multiplex PCR; the TCRdb copy retains only in-frame clones and omits some. Clone size and V and J calls were adopted from that table, with D and trimming inferred from the DNA. The data contain under 300,000 clones, about 86% of them seen just once; the ten biggest clones take up 3.6%.

The rearrangement joins TRBV19 to TRBJ1-2; weak D call: TRBD1 (5 bases). The sample comprised peripheral blood. This sequence originates from a man between 18 and 35 years old with active or convalescent COVID-19. The CDR3 sequence is CASSTGGILNYGYTF. The CDR3 DNA reads TGTGCCAGTAGCACCGGGGGGATCCTAAACTATGGCTACACCTTC.